This is a list of T cell receptor beta chains from one sample in a study of cytomegalovirus exposure and HLA in healthy donors. Libraries were prepared by immunoSEQ multiplex PCR; TCRdb keeps only in-frame clonotypes and omits some of them. The sample table includes 150,000 to 200,000 clones. The sequenced sample was PBMCs. These TCRs come from a woman under 30 in good health and CMV-seropositive. Each CDR3 is given with its conserved first and last residue. A D gene is named only where the DNA matches it firmly.

TRBD1,TRBV9,TRBJ1-3,CASSVEGAPVSGNTIYF,TGTGCCAGCAGCGTAGAGGGGGCCCCCGTCTCTGGAAACACCATATATTTT
TRBD2,TRBV4-1,TRBJ2-1,CASSQVNSGKWGEQFF,TGCGCCAGCAGCCAAGTTAACAGCGGGAAGTGGGGTGAGCAGTTCTTC
TRBD1,TRBV7-2,TRBJ2-7,CASSLKGGQYEQYF,TGTGCCAGCAGCTTAAAAGGGGGACAGTACGAGCAGTACTTC
TRBD1,TRBV7-2,TRBJ2-3,CASSDRGPDTQYF,TGTGCCAGCAGCGACAGGGGACCAGATACGCAGTATTTT
TRBD1,TRBV10-1,TRBJ2-7,CASSSDRRQQYF,TGCGCCAGCAGTTCGGACAGGAGGCAGCAGTACTTC
TRBD1,TRBV5-6,TRBJ1-4,CASSSLFSGGNEKLFF,TGTGCCAGCAGCTCCCTTTTCTCAGGGGGCAATGAAAAACTGTTTTTT
.,TRBV28,TRBJ1-6,CASSLSTSNNSPLHF,TGTGCCAGCAGTTTGTCTACTAGCAATAATTCACCCCTCCACTTT
.,TRBV30,TRBJ1-2,CAWSKVRTLSGEGYTF,TGTGCCTGGAGCAAGGTCAGAACACTAAGCGGCGAGGGCTACACCTTC
.,TRBV10-3,TRBJ2-7,CAIKQDSYEQYF,TGTGCCATCAAGCAGGACAGCTACGAGCAGTACTTC
.,TRBV5-1,TRBJ2-3,CASSLYTDTQYF,TGCGCCAGCAGCTTGTACACAGATACGCAGTATTTT
TRBD1,TRBV19,TRBJ1-3,CASRVTGKSGNTIYF,TGTGCCAGTAGGGTGACAGGGAAATCTGGAAACACCATATATTTT
.,TRBV7-9,TRBJ2-1,CASSLAAGKGYNEQFF,TGTGCCAGCAGCTTAGCGGCCGGGAAGGGATACAATGAGCAGTTCTTC
.,TRBV29-1,TRBJ2-7,CGWGSGDEQYF,TGCGGTTGGGGCAGTGGTGACGAGCAATACTTC
TRBD1,TRBV6-6,TRBJ2-7,CASRAGTGGNEQYF,TGTGCCAGCAGAGCCGGGACAGGGGGCAACGAGCAGTACTTC
TRBD1,TRBV10-2,TRBJ2-3,CASSWDREGTDTQYF,TGCGCCAGCAGCTGGGACAGGGAGGGCACAGATACGCAGTATTTT
TRBD1,TRBV7-2,TRBJ1-3,CASRLGYRGNSGNTIYF,TGTGCCAGCAGACTAGGCTACAGGGGAAACTCTGGAAACACCATATATTTT
.,TRBV6-1,TRBJ2-3,CASSIRDNPRDTQYF,TGTGCCAGCAGTATTCGGGACAACCCCCGCGATACGCAGTATTTT
TRBD2,TRBV10-1,TRBJ2-1,CASSEGLAGVNEQFF,TGCGCCAGCAGTGAGGGACTAGCGGGAGTAAATGAGCAGTTCTTC